This T cell receptor beta chain was sequenced for a study of spatial heterogeneity in lung cancer (dated by TCRdb to between 2019 and 2020). Some background on the complete study: Beta-chain transcripts were consistently detected in greater numbers than alpha-chain transcripts, which likely reflects a higher abundance of beta-chain transcripts. In the raw uncorrected reads, each unique combination of TCR and UMI appeared more than ten times on average. In non-small cell lung cancer, the study quantitatively compared TCR alpha and beta repertoires across several tumor regions, matched nontumor lung, and blood. Nonsynonymous mutation counts, determined by whole-exome sequencing of tumor tissue, were related to features of the TCR repertoire. Both alpha and beta chains were TCR-sequenced in samples taken at surgery, namely 220 tumor regions, fewer than 80 matched nontumor lung samples and around 53 PBMC samples.

Library prep was done by 5' RACE. The sequencer listed for this sample is NextSeq 500. To allow correction of PCR and sequencing errors, the TCR library protocol tagged every TCR cDNA molecule with a unique molecular identifier. As for the original processing: Decombinator tools were used for TCR identification, UMI-based error correction and CDR3 extraction. TCRs above a frequency of 2 per 1,000, corresponding to the top 1% of the tumor frequency distribution, were defined as expanded. Renyi diversity was computed with the R vegan package after each repertoire had been subsampled 100 times to 5,000 TCRs. CDR3 similarity networks were constructed using string-kernel similarity of amino acid triplets, with links drawn between CDR3s whose pairwise similarity was above 0.82. In-frame beta chains were kept once TCRdb had trimmed the public reads at Q25 with fastp and called clones with MiXCR. Rows are combined by CDR3 protein, so each entry shows the most common genes and DNA. TCRdb, not the authors, supplied the V and J calls. This sample holds 85,000 to 100,000 distinct CDR3 sequences; around 12% were observed only once. The ten top clones hold just over 40% of the sample.

In the paper's terms, the time point label means: sample taken at primary tumor resection. The donors were some 70 patients from the lung TRACERx cohort who had early-stage, untreated non-small cell lung cancer. Whole RNA extracted from tumor and nontumor lung tissue, or from cryopreserved PBMC samples, was used for TCR sequencing without cell sorting. Only patients for whom sufficient RNA was available from at least two tumor regions were selected for TCR sequencing. Broader findings and caveats from the paper: Additional single-cell paired TCR alpha and beta sequencing was considered necessary to confirm, at a functional level, the hypothesis that regional TCRs recognize regional mutations. Ubiquitous expanded tumor TCRs were detected in blood more often at tumor resection than at routine follow-up.

This clonotype was counted many times. What antigen it recognizes has not been identified. Base qualities are not provided; no much larger clone lies one nucleotide away. The CDR3 numbers 11 residues from cysteine through phenylalanine. CDR3 DNA only is kept here, 33 bases in frame from base 1. The chain joins TRBV21-1 to TRBJ2-5. TRBV21-1 is a pseudogene. Source: PBMCs, taken at surgery. This TCR derives from a male donor with early-stage non-small cell lung cancer. Here is the DNA: TGTGCCAGCCGCGGGCAAGAGACCCAGTACTTC. Its translation is CASRGQETQYF.